What follows are 7 T cell receptor beta chains derived from one specimen sequenced in a study of blood T cell repertoires in COVID-19. Data came from immunoSEQ multiplex PCR; TCRdb stores just in-frame clones and leaves some out. Altogether about 80,000 clones are present, roughly four fifths being singletons, with the ten largest covering roughly 10%. The material sequenced was peripheral blood. All receptors come from a human donor in a cohort sampled during active COVID-19.

V gene TRBV6-1 combines with J gene TRBJ2-5; D unclear. V was shortened by 2 bases and J by 0 bases, with 13 bases between the two germline ends. The CDR3 consists of 16 residues. CDR1 MNHNS and CDR2 SASEGT come from the germline V gene. The CDR3 DNA reads as TGTGCCAGCAGTGAAACCTTAAGCGCCAACCAAGAGACCCAGTACTTC. As protein: CASSETLSANQETQYF.

This clone was recorded once. The rearrangement uses TRBV11-2 and TRBJ1-2; D remains ambiguous. The CDR3 has 13 residues. The germline gives CDR1 SGHAT, CDR2 FQNNGV. The V end lost 3 bases, the J end lost 2 bases, and 7 bases lay between the germline ends. The CDR3 region has the DNA TGTGCCAGCAGCTTCTCCGGGAACTATGGCTACACCTTC. Translating it yields CASSFSGNYGYTF.

The chain employs TRBV7-9 and TRBJ2-1; a possible D gene is TRBD1 (6 bases). The CDR3 is made up of 16 amino acids. With 5 bases removed from V and 1 base from J, the gap between germline ends came to 15 bases. The V gene's germline CDR1 is SEHNR and CDR2 FQNEAQ (reference sequence). The CDR3 sequence is CASSRSGRGSYNEQFF. CDR3 coding DNA: TGTGCCAGCAGCCGGTCCGGAAGGGGGTCCTACAATGAGCAGTTCTTC.

The chain is built from TRBV18 and TRBJ2-7, with D hard to call. Trimming took off 3 bases at V and 5 bases at J, with 8 bases between the two ends. CDR3 length: 12 residues. Looked up from germline, CDR1 is KGHSH and CDR2 is LQKENI. CDR3 nucleotides: TGTGCCAGCTCACCGGCCTCGAACGAGCAGTACTTC. Amino acid sequence: CASSPASNEQYF. The full variable domain, its missing parts supplied by reference TRBV18 and TRBJ2-7, is NAGVMQNPRHLVRRRGQEARLRCSPMKGHSHVYWYRQLPEEGLKFMVYLQKENIIDESGMPKERFSAEFPKEGPSILRIQQVVRGDSAAYFCASSPASNEQYFGPGTRLTVT.

CDR3 region: CAISGGAPGNTIYF. The CDR3 DNA sequence: TGTGCCATTTCCGGCGGAGCCCCTGGAAACACCATATATTTT. The chain has TRBV28 and TRBJ1-3; D unclear. The CDR3 covers 14 residues. Germline V gene lookup returns CDR1 MDHEN and CDR2 SYDVKM. V dropped 10 bases and J dropped 2 bases, with 15 bases sitting between them.

This clone was recorded only once. The rearrangement joins TRBV29-1 to TRBJ2-3, with 11 positions matching TRBD2. Germline CDR1 is SQVTM and CDR2 is ANQGSEA. The length of the CDR3 is 14 residues. Losses at the gene ends were 4 bases for V and 3 bases for J; bases not matched to a gene: 3. The CDR3 protein is CSVATSGSTDTQYF. Here the CDR3 DNA reads TGCAGCGTTGCTACTAGCGGGAGTACAGATACGCAGTATTTT.

The chain carries TRBV9 and TRBJ2-3; 8 bases agree with TRBD2. CDR1 is SGDLS, CDR2 YYNGEE, per germline. Trimming cost V 4 bases and J 3 bases; bases outside gene matches: 13. This CDR3 contains 17 residues. CDR3 protein: CASSRSPGTRGTDTQYF. CDR3 DNA sequence: TGTGCCAGCAGCCGCTCCCCCGGGACTAGAGGGACAGATACGCAGTATTTT.